Presented here are 16 T cell receptor beta chains from one specimen sequenced in a study of regulatory T cells in long-lasting Graves disease. Time point of the sample: newly diagnosed GD, antithyroid drugs for less than 3 months. Scientists built the TCR library using RNA that was extracted from PBMCs. To make TCR beta libraries, researchers used iRepertoire HTBI primers and Arm-PCR of CDR3 regions. MiXCR, applied by TCRdb to the multiplex PCR reads, yields one record per CDR3 protein. The table shows 540,000 or so distinct CDR3 sequences, with about 14% occurring only once. This sample was shared with a second study, whose subject was T cells in Graves' hyperthyroidism and ophthalmopathy.

The material was peripheral blood mononuclear cells (PBMCs), obtained at new diagnosis, from a patient treated with antithyroid drugs. The receptors shown here come from a man in his thirties or forties with Graves disease.

This clonotype was picked up a small number of times. This chain joins TRBV29-1 and TRBJ2-7; TRBD2 agrees at 10 bases. CDR3 length: 13 residues. Germline CDR1 reads SQVTM; CDR2 reads ANQGSEA. Trimming took 6 bases from V and 3 from J; bases not matched to a gene: 5. The CDR3 is CSVLAGEIYEQYF. CDR3 DNA: TGCAGCGTCCTAGCGGGAGAGATCTACGAGCAGTACTTC.

Many counts were recorded for this clonotype. This rearrangement joins TRBV2 to TRBJ2-1, with D uncertain. The last part of the DNA fits TRBJ2-5 better; the J call may be wrong. Germline CDR1 and CDR2: SNHLY and FYNNEI. This CDR3 comprises 13 residues. The CDR3 loop is CASSTGPRETQYF. As DNA, the CDR3 is TGTGCCAGCAGTACGGGCCCCCGGGAGACCCAGTACTTC.

This clonotype was detected only a few times. The J gene is TRBJ1-5, the V gene TRBV20-1, with a tentative D call TRBD1 (5 bases). The CDR3 loop spans 15 amino acids. Trimming removed 4 bases from V and 3 bases from J, with 16 bases in between. Germline loops: CDR1 DFQATT, CDR2 SNEGSKA (reference sequence). The CDR3 loop reads CSANGGRGDNQPQHF. The DNA of the CDR3 is TGCAGTGCTAATGGAGGGCGGGGGGACAATCAGCCCCAGCATTTT.

In its sample, this clonotype was seen many times. For the CDR3, the DNA is TGCAGTGCTAGATTGGTCGGTGATCCGGGGTTAGCCAAAAACATTCAGTACTTC. Its translation: CSARLVGDPGLAKNIQYF. J is TRBJ2-4 and V is TRBV20-1, with a possible D match to TRBD2 (5 bases). The germline V and J ends were trimmed by 2 bases and 0 bases, with 20 bases remaining between them. Germline-derived CDR1 and CDR2 are DFQATT and SNEGSKA (reference sequence). This CDR3 is built from 18 residues.

This clonotype has only a few counts. The V gene is TRBV7-2, the J gene TRBJ2-1; D perhaps matches TRBD2 (5 bases). With 4 bases removed from V and 8 bases from J, the gap between germline ends came to 9 bases. Germline V gives CDR1 SGHTA, CDR2 FQGNSA. The CDR3 is 12 residues long. The CDR3 sequence: CASSYGGDEQFF. In nucleotides, the CDR3 is TGTGCCAGCAGCTATGGAGGTGATGAGCAGTTCTTC.

This clonotype was counted ten times or more. The chain couples TRBV5-1 to TRBJ2-7; the D call may be TRBD1 or TRBD2 (5 bases each). The CDR3 has 14 residues. V was trimmed by 4 bases and J by 2 bases, leaving 13 bases between them. In germline, CDR1 is SGHRS, CDR2 YFSETQ. CDR3 coding DNA: TGCGCCAGCAGCCGTTCGGGGCAGCCCTACGAGCAGTACTTC. Protein: CASSRSGQPYEQYF.

Ten or more counts support this clonotype. The chain carries TRBV7-9 and TRBJ2-7, with D unclear. CDR1 is SEHNR, CDR2 FQNEAQ, per germline (reference sequence). V was cut by 6 bases and J by 6 bases, with 12 bases left in between. The CDR3 runs to 12 residues. The CDR3 loop reads CASRAAWGEQYF. The DNA for the CDR3 is TGTGCCAGCAGGGCCGCGTGGGGCGAGCAGTACTTC.

This clonotype occurred many times. The J gene is TRBJ1-3, the V gene TRBV28; D perhaps matches TRBD1 (6 bases). This CDR3 spans 15 amino acids. Looked up from germline, CDR1 is MDHEN and CDR2 is SYDVKM. Deletions cut 6 bases from V and 0 bases from J, with 12 bases between. CDR3 amino acids: CASRGAEFSGNTIYF. DNA for the CDR3: TGTGCCAGCAGGGGGGCTGAATTCTCTGGAAACACCATATATTTT.

At least ten counts were recorded for this clonotype. The genes are TRBV20-1 and TRBJ2-7; no clear D. The CDR3 runs 15 residues. Trimming removed 0 bases from V and 1 base from J, with 13 bases in between. Germline lookup yields CDR1 DFQATT and CDR2 SNEGSKA (reference sequence). This CDR3 reads CSARDRKGWSYEQYF. Here the CDR3 DNA reads TGCAGTGCTAGAGATCGCAAGGGCTGGTCCTACGAGCAGTACTTC.

Note on this clonotype: A much larger clone differs by one base, so this may be a read error. CDR3 region: CASSFYSSLGNTEASF. The CDR3 bases are TGTGCCAGCAGTTTCTATTCTAGTCTGGGGAACACTGAAGCTTCCTTT. The chain links TRBV27 to TRBJ1-1, with D uncertain. This CDR3 comprises 16 residues. CDR1 and CDR2 from the germline V gene are MNHEY and SMNVEV (reference sequence).

The table lists this clonotype with a few counts. V gene TRBV11-2 combines with J gene TRBJ2-3; 15 nucleotides align to TRBD2. The CDR3 is made up of 20 amino acids. V shed 5 bases, J shed 2 bases, and the junction held 14 bases outside the gene matches. CDR1 and CDR2 (germline): SGHAT, FQNNGV. CDR3 sequence (DNA): TGTGCCAGCAGCCCGGGACTAGCGGGAGGAGTGGGGCTTCTCACAGATACGCAGTATTTT. Protein product: CASSPGLAGGVGLLTDTQYF.

This clonotype was recorded at least ten times. The CDR3 bases are TGCGCCAGCAGCTTGGGCGGACAGGGGATTCCTGAAGCTTTCTTT. Translation: CASSLGGQGIPEAFF. V usage is TRBV5-1 and J usage is TRBJ1-1; 9 bases fit TRBD1. Trimming at V came to 0 bases and at J to 6 bases, leaving 6 bases not matched to a gene. Germline V gene data show CDR1 as SGHRS and CDR2 as YFSETQ. The CDR3 is 15 amino acids.

The chain couples TRBV20-1 to TRBJ2-7; TRBD1 matches at 10 bases. CDR1 and CDR2 (germline): DFQATT, SNEGSKA (reference sequence). The CDR3 runs 14 residues. Losses at the gene ends were 3 bases for V and 4 bases for J; bases not matched to a gene: 6. The CDR3 DNA reads as TGCAGTGCTAGTACAGGGACAGGGGAGTACGAGCAGTACTTC. As protein: CSASTGTGEYEQYF.

This clonotype was counted many times. The CDR3 DNA follows: TGTGCCAGCAGCATACTAGCGGAGCCCTACGAGCAGTACTTC. As protein: CASSILAEPYEQYF. V and J are TRBV19 and TRBJ2-7, with 8 positions matching TRBD2. Germline lookup yields CDR1 LNHDA and CDR2 SQIVND (reference sequence). The CDR3 spans 14 residues. V gave up 9 bases and J gave up 2 bases; unmatched junction bases: 9.

In this sample, this clonotype turned up many times. The chain employs TRBV5-1 and TRBJ2-7, with TRBD2 matching over 14 bases. The CDR3 covers 17 residues. The germline V gene encodes CDR1 SGHRS and CDR2 YFSETQ. The trim removed 4 bases at V and 5 bases at J, leaving 11 bases unmatched. The CDR3 coding sequence is TGCGCCAGCAGCCTCGGGACTAGCGGGGGTTGGATCCACGAGCAGTACTTC. Its translation: CASSLGTSGGWIHEQYF.

The sample holds many counts of this clonotype. The chain carries TRBV24-1 and TRBJ2-1; a weak D match, TRBD2 (7 bases). The CDR3 spans 13 residues. The germline CDR1 and CDR2 sequences are KGHDR and SFDVKD. Trimming left V 9 bases short and J 9 bases short, with 17 bases between. CDR3 in DNA: TGTGCCACCGTAGGGGGGGCTAGGGGTGAGCAGTTCTTC. Its protein is CATVGGARGEQFF.